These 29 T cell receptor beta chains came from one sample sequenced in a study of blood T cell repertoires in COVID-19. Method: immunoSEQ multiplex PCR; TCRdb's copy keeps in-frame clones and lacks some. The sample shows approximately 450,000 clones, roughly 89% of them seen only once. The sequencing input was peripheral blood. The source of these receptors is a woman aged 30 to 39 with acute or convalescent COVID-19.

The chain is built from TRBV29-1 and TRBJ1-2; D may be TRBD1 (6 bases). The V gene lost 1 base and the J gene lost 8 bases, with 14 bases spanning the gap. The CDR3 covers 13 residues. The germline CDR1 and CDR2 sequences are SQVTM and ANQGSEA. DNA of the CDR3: TGCAGCGTTGAAGGGCAGGGGTTTGGCGGCTACACCTTC. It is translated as CSVEGQGFGGYTF.

The CDR3 DNA sequence: TGTGCCAGCAGAACAACAGGGGGCGCGGATGGCTACACCTTC. Amino acids: CASRTTGGADGYTF. The chain combines TRBV2 with TRBJ1-2, with 9 bases fitting TRBD1. Trimming cost V 6 bases and J 6 bases; bases outside gene matches: 8. In germline, CDR1 is SNHLY, CDR2 FYNNEI. This CDR3 is 14 amino acids long. The whole variable domain, remainder taken from reference TRBV2 and TRBJ1-2, is EPEVTQTPSHQVTQMGQEVILRCVPISNHLYFYWYRQILGQKVEFLVSFYNNEISEKSEIFDDQFSVERPDGSNFTLKIRSTKLEDSAMYFCASRTTGGADGYTFGSGTRLTVV.

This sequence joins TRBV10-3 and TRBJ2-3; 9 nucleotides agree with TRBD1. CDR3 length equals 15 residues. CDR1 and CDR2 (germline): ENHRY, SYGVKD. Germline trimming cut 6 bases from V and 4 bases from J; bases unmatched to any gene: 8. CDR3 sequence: CAISLGTGSPDTQYF. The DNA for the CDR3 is TGTGCCATCAGCCTCGGGACAGGGTCTCCAGATACGCAGTATTTT.

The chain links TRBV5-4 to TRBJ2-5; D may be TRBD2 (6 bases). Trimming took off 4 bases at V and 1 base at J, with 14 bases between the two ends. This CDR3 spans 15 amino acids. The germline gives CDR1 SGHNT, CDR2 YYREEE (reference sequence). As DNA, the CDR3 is TGTGCCAGCAGCACAATACCGGGACTCCAAGAGACCCAGTACTTC. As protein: CASSTIPGLQETQYF. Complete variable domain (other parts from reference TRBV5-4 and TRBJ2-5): ETGVTQSPTHLIKTRGQQVTLRCSSQSGHNTVSWYQQALGQGPQFIFQYYREEENGRGNFPPRFSGLQFPNYSSELNVNALELDDSALYLCASSTIPGLQETQYFGPGTRLLVL.

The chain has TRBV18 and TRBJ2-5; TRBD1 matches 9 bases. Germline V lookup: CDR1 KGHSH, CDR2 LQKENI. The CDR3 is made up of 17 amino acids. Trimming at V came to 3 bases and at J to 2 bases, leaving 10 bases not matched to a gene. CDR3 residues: CASSPSGQGIPQETQYF. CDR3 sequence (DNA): TGTGCCAGCTCACCCTCGGGACAGGGAATCCCGCAAGAGACCCAGTACTTC.

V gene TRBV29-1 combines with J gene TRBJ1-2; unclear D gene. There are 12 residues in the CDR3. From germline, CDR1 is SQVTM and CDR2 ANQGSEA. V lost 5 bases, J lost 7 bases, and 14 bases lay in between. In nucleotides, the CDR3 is TGCAGCGTTCTAGCCCCCTCCGGTGGCTACACCTTC. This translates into CSVLAPSGGYTF.

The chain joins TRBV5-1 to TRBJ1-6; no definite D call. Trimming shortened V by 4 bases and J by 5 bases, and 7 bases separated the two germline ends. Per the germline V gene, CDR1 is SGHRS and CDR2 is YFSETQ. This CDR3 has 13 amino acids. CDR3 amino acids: CASSVSDNSPLHF. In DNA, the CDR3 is TGCGCCAGCAGCGTCAGTGATAATTCACCCCTCCACTTT.

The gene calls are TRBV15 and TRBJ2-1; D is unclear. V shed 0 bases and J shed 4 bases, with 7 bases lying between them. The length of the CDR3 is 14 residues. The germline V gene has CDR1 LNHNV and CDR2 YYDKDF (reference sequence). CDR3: CATSRERVYNEQFF. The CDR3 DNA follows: TGTGCCACCAGCAGAGAACGGGTTTACAATGAGCAGTTCTTC.

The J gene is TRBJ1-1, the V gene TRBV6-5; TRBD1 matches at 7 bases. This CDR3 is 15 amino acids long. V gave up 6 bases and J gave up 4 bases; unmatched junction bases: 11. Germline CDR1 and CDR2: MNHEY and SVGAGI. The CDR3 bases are TGTGCCAGCAGCCCCGACAGGGAGAGCGGCACTGAAGCTTTCTTT. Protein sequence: CASSPDRESGTEAFF.

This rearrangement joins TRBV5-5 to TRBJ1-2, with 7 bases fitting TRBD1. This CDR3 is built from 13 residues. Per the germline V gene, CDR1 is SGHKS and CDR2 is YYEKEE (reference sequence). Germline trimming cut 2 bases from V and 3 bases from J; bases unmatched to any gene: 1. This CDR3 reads CASSLGTDYGYTF. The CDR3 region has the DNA TGTGCCAGCAGCTTAGGGACAGACTATGGCTACACCTTC.

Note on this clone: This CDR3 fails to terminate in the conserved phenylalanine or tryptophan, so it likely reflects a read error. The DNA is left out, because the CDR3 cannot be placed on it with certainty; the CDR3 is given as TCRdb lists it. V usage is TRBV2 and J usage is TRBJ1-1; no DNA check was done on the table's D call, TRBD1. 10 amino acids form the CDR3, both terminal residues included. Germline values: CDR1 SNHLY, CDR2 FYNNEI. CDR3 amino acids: CATGPPGQFS.

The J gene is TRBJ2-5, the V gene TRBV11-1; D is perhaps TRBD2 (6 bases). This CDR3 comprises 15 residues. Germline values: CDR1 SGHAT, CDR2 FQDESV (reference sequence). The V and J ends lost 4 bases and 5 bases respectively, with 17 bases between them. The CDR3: CASSSSPGVLETQYF. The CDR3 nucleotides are TGTGCCAGCAGCTCCTCCCCGGGGGTTTTGGAGACCCAGTACTTC.

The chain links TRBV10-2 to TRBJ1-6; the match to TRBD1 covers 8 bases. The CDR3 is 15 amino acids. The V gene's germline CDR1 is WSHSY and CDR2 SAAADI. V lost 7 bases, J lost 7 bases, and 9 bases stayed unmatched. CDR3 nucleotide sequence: TGCGCCAGCATCCGGGACAGGACCCTCAATTCACCCCTCCACTTT. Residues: CASIRDRTLNSPLHF.

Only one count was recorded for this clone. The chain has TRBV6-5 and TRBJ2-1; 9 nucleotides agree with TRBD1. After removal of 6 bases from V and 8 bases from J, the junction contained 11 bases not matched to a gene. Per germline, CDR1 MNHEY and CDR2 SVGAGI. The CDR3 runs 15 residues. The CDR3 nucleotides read TGTGCCAGCAGACGACCGGGACAGGGCTTCTATGAGCAGTTCTTC. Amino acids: CASRRPGQGFYEQFF.

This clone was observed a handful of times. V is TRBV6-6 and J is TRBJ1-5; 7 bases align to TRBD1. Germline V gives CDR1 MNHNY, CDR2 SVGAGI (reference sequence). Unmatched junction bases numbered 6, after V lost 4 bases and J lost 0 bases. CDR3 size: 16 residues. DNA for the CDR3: TGTGCCAGCAGTTCCGTACAGGGGCCTAGCAATCAGCCCCAGCATTTT. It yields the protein CASSSVQGPSNQPQHF.

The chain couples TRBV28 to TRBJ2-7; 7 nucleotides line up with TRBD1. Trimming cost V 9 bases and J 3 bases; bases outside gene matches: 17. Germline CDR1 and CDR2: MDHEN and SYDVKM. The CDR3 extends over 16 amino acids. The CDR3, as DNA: TGTGCCAGTTACTCTTCGAGGGTCGACAGGGTCTACGAGCAGTACTTC. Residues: CASYSSRVDRVYEQYF.

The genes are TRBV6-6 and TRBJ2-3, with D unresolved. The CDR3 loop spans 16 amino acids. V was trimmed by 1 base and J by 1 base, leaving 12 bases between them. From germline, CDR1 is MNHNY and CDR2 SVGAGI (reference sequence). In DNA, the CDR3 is TGTGCCAGCAGTTACTTAGACTCCTACCGCACAGATACGCAGTATTTT. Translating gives CASSYLDSYRTDTQYF.

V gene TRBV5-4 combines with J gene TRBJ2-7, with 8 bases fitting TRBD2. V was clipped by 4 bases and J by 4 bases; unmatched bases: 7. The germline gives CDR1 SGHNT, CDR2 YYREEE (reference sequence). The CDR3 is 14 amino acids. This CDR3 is CASSRPGLEYEQYF. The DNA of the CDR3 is TGTGCCAGCAGCCGACCGGGACTAGAGTACGAGCAGTACTTC.

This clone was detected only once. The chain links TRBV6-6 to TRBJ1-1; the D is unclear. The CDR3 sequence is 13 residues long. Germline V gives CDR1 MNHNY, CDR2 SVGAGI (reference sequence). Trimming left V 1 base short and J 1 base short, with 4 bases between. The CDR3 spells CASSYWANTEAFF. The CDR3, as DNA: TGTGCCAGCAGTTACTGGGCGAACACTGAAGCTTTCTTT.

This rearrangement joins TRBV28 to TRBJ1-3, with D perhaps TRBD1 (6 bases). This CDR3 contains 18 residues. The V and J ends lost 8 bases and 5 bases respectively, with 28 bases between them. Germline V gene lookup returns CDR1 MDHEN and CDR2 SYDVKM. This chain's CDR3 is CASFTLGPEAGARNTIYF. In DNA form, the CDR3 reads TGTGCCAGCTTTACGCTGGGGCCCGAGGCAGGGGCGAGAAACACCATATATTTT.

Here the CDR3 DNA reads TGTGCCAGCAGCTTAGCACGGGATATTAGCGGGAACACTGAAGCTTTCTTT. It translates to CASSLARDISGNTEAFF. This sequence joins TRBV7-9 and TRBJ1-1; no clear D gene. The CDR3 is 17 amino acids. Trimming shortened V by 0 bases and J by 1 base, and 15 bases separated the two germline ends. Germline CDR1 is SEHNR and CDR2 is FQNEAQ (reference sequence). Filled out from reference TRBV7-9 and TRBJ1-1, the complete variable domain reads DTGVSQNPRHKITKRGQNVTFRCDPISEHNRLYWYRQTLGQGPEFLTYFQNEAQLEKSRLLSDRFSAERPKGSFSTLEIQRTEQGDSAMYLCASSLARDISGNTEAFFGQGTRLTVV.

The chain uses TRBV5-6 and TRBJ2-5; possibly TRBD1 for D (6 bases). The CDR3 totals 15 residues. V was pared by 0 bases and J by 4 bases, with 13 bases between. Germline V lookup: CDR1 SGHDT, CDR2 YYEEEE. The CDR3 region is CASSLVNRVIETQYF. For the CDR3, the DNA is TGTGCCAGCAGCTTGGTGAACAGGGTAATAGAGACCCAGTACTTC.

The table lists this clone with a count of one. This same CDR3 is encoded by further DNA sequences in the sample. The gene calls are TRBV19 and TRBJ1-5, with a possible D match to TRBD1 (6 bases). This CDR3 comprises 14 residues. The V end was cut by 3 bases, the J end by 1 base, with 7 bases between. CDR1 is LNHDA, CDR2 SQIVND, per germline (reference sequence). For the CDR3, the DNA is TGTGCCAGTAGTATCCAGGGGAGCAATCAGCCCCAGCATTTT. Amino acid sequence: CASSIQGSNQPQHF. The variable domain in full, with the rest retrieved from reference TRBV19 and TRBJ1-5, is DGGITQSPKYLFRKEGQNVTLSCEQNLNHDAMYWYRQDPGQGLRLIYYSQIVNDFQKGDIAEGYSVSREKKESFPLTVTSAQKNPTAFYLCASSIQGSNQPQHFGDGTRLSIL.

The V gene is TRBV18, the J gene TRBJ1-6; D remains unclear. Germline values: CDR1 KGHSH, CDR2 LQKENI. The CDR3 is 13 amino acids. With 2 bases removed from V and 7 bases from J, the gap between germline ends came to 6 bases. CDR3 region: CASSPFLNSPLHF. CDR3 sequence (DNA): TGTGCCAGCTCACCATTCCTGAATTCACCCCTCCACTTT.

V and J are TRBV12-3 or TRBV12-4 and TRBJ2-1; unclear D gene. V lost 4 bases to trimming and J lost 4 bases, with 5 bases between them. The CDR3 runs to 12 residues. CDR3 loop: CASSSEYNEQFF. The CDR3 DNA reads TGTGCCAGCAGTTCAGAATACAATGAGCAGTTCTTC.

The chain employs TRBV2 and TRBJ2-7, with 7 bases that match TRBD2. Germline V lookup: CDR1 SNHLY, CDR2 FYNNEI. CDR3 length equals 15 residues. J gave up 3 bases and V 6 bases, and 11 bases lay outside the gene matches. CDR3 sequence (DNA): TGTGCCAGCAGGGGGGGAGACCGGGAGGTCTACGAGCAGTACTTC. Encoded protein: CASRGGDREVYEQYF. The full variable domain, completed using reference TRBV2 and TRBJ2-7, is EPEVTQTPSHQVTQMGQEVILRCVPISNHLYFYWYRQILGQKVEFLVSFYNNEISEKSEIFDDQFSVERPDGSNFTLKIRSTKLEDSAMYFCASRGGDREVYEQYFGPGTRLTVT.

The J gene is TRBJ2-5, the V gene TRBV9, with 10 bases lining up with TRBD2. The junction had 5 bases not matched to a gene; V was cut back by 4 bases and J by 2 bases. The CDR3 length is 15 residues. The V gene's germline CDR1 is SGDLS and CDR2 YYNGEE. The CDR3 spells CASSLSGGVQETQYF. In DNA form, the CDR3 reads TGTGCCAGCAGCCTCAGCGGGGGGGTACAAGAGACCCAGTACTTC.

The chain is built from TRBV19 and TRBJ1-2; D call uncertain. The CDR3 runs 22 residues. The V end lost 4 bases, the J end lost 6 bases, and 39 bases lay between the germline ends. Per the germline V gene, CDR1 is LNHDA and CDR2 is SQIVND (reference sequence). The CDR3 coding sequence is TGTGCCAGTAGTAGAGAACCTCCCTTTACTCTCTCCACGGAGCGTAAACGCAATGGCTACACCTTC. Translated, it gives CASSREPPFTLSTERKRNGYTF.

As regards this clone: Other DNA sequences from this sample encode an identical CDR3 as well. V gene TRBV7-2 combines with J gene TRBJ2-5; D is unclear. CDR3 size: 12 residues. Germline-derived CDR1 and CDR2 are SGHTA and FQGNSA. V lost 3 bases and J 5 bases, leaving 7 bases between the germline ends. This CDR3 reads CASSFSRETQYF. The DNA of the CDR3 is TGTGCCAGCAGCTTTTCACGGGAGACCCAGTACTTC. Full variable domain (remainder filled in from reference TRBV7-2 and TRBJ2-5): GAGVSQSPSNKVTEKGKDVELRCDPISGHTALYWYRQSLGQGLEFLIYFQGNSAPDKSGLPSDRFSAERTGGSVSTLTIQRTQQEDSAVYLCASSFSRETQYFGPGTRLLVL.